This T cell receptor (beta chain) derives from a study of T cell changes during pregnancy in multiple sclerosis. The CDR3 extends over 14 amino acids. In germline, CDR1 is SSHAT, CDR2 FNYEAQ (reference sequence). TCRdb's table, derived via immunoSEQ multiplex PCR, lists solely in-frame clones and lacks some. The sample consists of around 39,000 clones, approximately 90% of them appearing once. In regard to this clone: At one end, the junction sequence differs from germline, possibly due to a read error.

The chain uses TRBV7-7 and TRBJ2-7, with 10 bases aligning to TRBD1. This specimen was CD8+ T cells from peripheral blood mononuclear cells, taken in the first trimester of pregnancy. This clonotype was obtained from a female donor with multiple sclerosis, enrolled in a pregnancy study. CDR3 region: CASSSGTGAYEQYF. The CDR3, as DNA: TGTGCTAGCAGCTCAGGGACAGGGGCCTACGAGCAGTACTTC.